This T cell receptor (beta chain) came from a study of T-cell reconstitution after alpha-beta-depleted transplantation in children (dated by TCRdb to the mid-2010s). Broadly, across the study: T-cell immune reconstitution after TCRalphabeta/CD19-depleted allogeneic hematopoietic cell transplantation in children was quantitatively tracked in the study by means of TCR repertoire profiling.

As to this clonotype: The specificity of this receptor is unknown. No much larger clone is present one base from it, and per-base qualities are unavailable.

The germline V gene (reference sequence) supplies CDR1 SEHNR and CDR2 FQNEAQ. V is clipped by 3 bases and J by 6 bases, and the sequence between their germline boundaries is 7 bases long. The CDR3 holds 12 amino acids from the cysteine to the phenylalanine. Only the CDR3 region is kept as DNA, spanning 36 bases read in frame from base 1. Results and caveats for the whole study, not just this receptor: In some patients, the high TCRbeta diversity seen at day 60 was put down to recipient T cells and intrathymic progenitors that had survived conditioning. The frequencies of hyperexpanded clones fell over the following months, and after one year, T-cell counts and TCRbeta diversity were mostly attributed to newly produced T cells. The apparently early recovery of alphabetaT-cell counts about two months after transplant reportedly depended on only several hundred rapidly expanded clones that came from non-depleted graft cells.

The treatment or condition label corresponds to: allogeneic hematopoietic cell transplantation with graft depleted of TCRalphabeta T cells and CD19 B cells. Transplant recipients were children who received TCRalphabeta/CD19-depleted allogeneic hematopoietic cell grafts. Libraries were prepared through PCR. TCRdb names Illumina HiSeq 2500 as the instrument used. To normalize quantification of the TCRbeta repertoire, the TCR libraries were built with molecular barcoding that relied on unique molecular identifiers. Clones were called with MiXCR by TCRdb after fastp trimmed the public reads at Q25, and only in-frame beta chains were retained. Entries that share a CDR3 protein sequence are merged under the most common genes and DNA. For this sample there are about a million distinct CDR3 sequences; about 26% appear just once. 28% of the sample belongs to the ten largest clones.

The source was PBMCs, mostly from graft donor cells, collected 360 days after TCRalphabeta/CD19-depleted stem cell transplant. This clonotype was obtained from a boy less than two years old who had a stem cell transplant for SCID, so the T cells may come from the graft donor. The sequence joins TRBV7-9 to TRBJ2-3; no D gene can be assigned with confidence. Here the CDR3 is given as CASSFIEDTQYF. The DNA is as follows: TGTGCCAGCAGCTTCATCGAGGATACGCAGTATTTT.